There are many counts of the clone carrying this T cell receptor (beta chain). No antigen is known for it. The V end was cut by 2 bases, the J end by 4 bases, with 11 bases between. Germline assignment: CDR1 ENHRY and CDR2 SYGVKD. The CDR3 consists of 14 residues. This sample was included in a study of human T cells and chemical hapten exposure. Study context: Diphenylcyclopropenone, dosed weekly to the scalp, was given to patients throughout the roughly 22-week study. Study observations and caveats: There was no change with DPC sensitization in TCRs above 1 in 1000 frequency.

Time point described: patch test 2, 6 weeks after DPC sensitization. Treatment noted: therapeutic diphenylcyclopropenone sensitization with weekly scalp DPC. Blood sampling occurred before each patch-test application. The study drew its donors from alopecia patients who were 18 to 70 years old and suitable for DPC. TCRdb recomputed calls from the RACE reads with MiXCR, one row per CDR3 protein. The sample lists 65,000 to 100,000 distinct CDR3 sequences; about 6.6% were seen once. The source material was whole blood, sampled in connection with sensitization to the hapten diphenylcyclopropenone (DPC). The chain recombines TRBV10-3 with TRBJ1-2, with D perhaps TRBD1 (6 bases). This receptor was taken from a woman aged 30 to 39 with alopecia areata. Some clones in this sample may be carry-over from other donors' samples. CDR3 region: CAISEAGQSYGYTF. CDR3 nucleotides: TGTGCCATCAGTGAGGCCGGACAGAGCTATGGCTACACCTTC.